A single sample is the source of the 32 T cell receptor beta chains below, sequenced in a study of cytomegalovirus exposure and HLA in healthy donors. Assay used: immunoSEQ multiplex PCR; TCRdb lists only in-frame clones, some missing. The sample includes about 180,000 clones, around nine tenths of them seen just once. The sequencing sample was made of PBMCs. These TCRs come from a man aged 18 to 29 in good health and CMV-seropositive.

This clone was picked up one time. The rearrangement joins TRBV5-4 to TRBJ1-3; TRBD1 is a possible D gene (5 bases). CDR1 SGHNT and CDR2 YYREEE come from the germline V gene (reference sequence). The CDR3 runs to 15 residues. V was shortened by 4 bases and J by 0 bases, with 11 bases between the two germline ends. The CDR3 bases are TGTGCCAGCAGCATGGACACAAGCTCTGGAAACACCATATATTTT. This encodes CASSMDTSSGNTIYF.

The chain recombines TRBV5-1 with TRBJ2-2; tentatively, D is TRBD2 (5 bases). The CDR3 is 16 residues long. Trimming took off 3 bases at V and 1 base at J, with 13 bases between the two ends. Germline values: CDR1 SGHRS, CDR2 YFSETQ. Here the CDR3 DNA reads TGCGCCAGCAGCTCCCCAGCGGTCGGGAACACCGGGGAGCTGTTTTTT. This encodes CASSSPAVGNTGELFF. The variable domain in full, completed from reference TRBV5-1 and TRBJ2-2, reads KAGVTQTPRYLIKTRGQQVTLSCSPISGHRSVSWYQQTPGQGLQFLFEYFSETQRNKGNFPGRFSGRQFSNSRSEMNVSTLELGDSALYLCASSSPAVGNTGELFFGEGSRLTVL.

The J gene is TRBJ2-3, the V gene TRBV2; D is perhaps TRBD2 (6 bases). CDR3 length: 15 amino acids. In germline, CDR1 is SNHLY, CDR2 FYNNEI. The ends were cut back, 3 bases at V and 7 bases at J, with 17 bases in the middle. The CDR3: CASSDQGLTFHTQYF. Here the CDR3 DNA reads TGTGCCAGCAGTGATCAGGGACTGACTTTTCATACGCAGTATTTT.

V is TRBV7-9 and J is TRBJ1-2; possibly TRBD1 for D (6 bases). The ends were cut back, 5 bases at V and 4 bases at J, with 14 bases in the middle. CDR1 is SEHNR and CDR2 is FQNEAQ in the germline V gene (reference sequence). This CDR3 contains 14 residues. DNA for the CDR3: TGTGCCAGCAGCCCCACGACAGGAACCTATGGCTACACCTTC. This translates into CASSPTTGTYGYTF.

J is TRBJ1-3 and V is TRBV12-5; D is unclear. V gave up 6 bases and J gave up 2 bases, with 8 bases separating them. The germline V gene has CDR1 LGHNT and CDR2 FRNRAP. The CDR3 covers 13 residues. The CDR3 nucleotides read TGTGCTAGTGGGAAGGGAGCTGGAAACACCATATATTTT. It is translated as CASGKGAGNTIYF.

The rearrangement joins TRBV6-5 to TRBJ1-1; the D gene is possibly TRBD1 (5 bases). CDR3 length: 14 amino acids. Deletions cut 8 bases from V and 6 bases from J, with 19 bases between. Germline CDR1 MNHEY, CDR2 SVGAGI. CDR3 in amino acids: CASRTTLGGAEAFF. The CDR3 bases are TGTGCCAGCCGAACAACCCTTGGAGGGGCTGAAGCTTTCTTT.

The chain is built from TRBV30 and TRBJ2-2, with D possibly TRBD2 on 6 matching bases. The CDR3 consists of 13 residues. V was trimmed by 3 bases and J by 8 bases, leaving 13 bases between them. Germline loops: CDR1 GTSNPN, CDR2 SVGIG (reference sequence). In nucleotides, the CDR3 is TGTGCCTGGAGCGTTAGCGGATCGGGGGAGCTGTTTTTT. Its translation is CAWSVSGSGELFF.

The chain uses TRBV7-8 and TRBJ2-3; D is ambiguous. This CDR3 contains 14 residues. Germline V gene lookup returns CDR1 SGHVS and CDR2 FQNEAQ. With 6 bases removed from V and 0 bases from J, the gap between germline ends came to 10 bases. This CDR3 is CASRPPSSTDTQYF. The CDR3 DNA is TGTGCCAGCAGGCCCCCTAGTAGCACAGATACGCAGTATTTT.

This sequence joins TRBV9 and TRBJ1-2; perhaps TRBD1 as D (6 bases). The germline V gene encodes CDR1 SGDLS and CDR2 YYNGEE. V was clipped by 0 bases and J by 6 bases, with 18 bases between them. The CDR3 length is 16 residues. For the CDR3, the DNA is TGTGCCAGCAGCGTAGTTTCTTCGGGGGGCGCTGATGGCTACACCTTC. Translating gives CASSVVSSGGADGYTF.

This chain connects TRBV7-9 to TRBJ2-7, with 7 bases aligning to TRBD1. CDR1 is SEHNR, CDR2 FQNEAQ, per germline (reference sequence). V was pared by 2 bases and J by 5 bases, with 0 bases of the junction left unmatched. The length of the CDR3 is 12 residues. This chain's CDR3 is CASSLTGDEQYF. The CDR3 DNA sequence: TGTGCCAGCAGCTTAACAGGGGACGAGCAGTACTTC.

The chain carries TRBV7-9 and TRBJ1-4; D is unresolved. The length of the CDR3 is 11 residues. The V and J ends lost 5 bases and 7 bases respectively, with 5 bases between them. From germline, CDR1 is SEHNR and CDR2 FQNEAQ (reference sequence). The CDR3 DNA reads TGTGCCAGCAGCCGCAGTGAAAAACTGTTTTTT. As protein: CASSRSEKLFF. Combining the CDR3 with reference TRBV7-9 and TRBJ1-4 gives the whole variable domain DTGVSQNPRHKITKRGQNVTFRCDPISEHNRLYWYRQTLGQGPEFLTYFQNEAQLEKSRLLSDRFSAERPKGSFSTLEIQRTEQGDSAMYLCASSRSEKLFFGSGTQLSVL.

The genes are TRBV15 and TRBJ2-1; 10 bases are a match to TRBD1. Germline V gene lookup returns CDR1 LNHNV and CDR2 YYDKDF (reference sequence). Trimming cost V 0 bases and J 1 base; bases outside gene matches: 12. This CDR3 spans 20 amino acids. The CDR3 spells CATSRDRDRGKDGSYNEQFF. The CDR3 nucleotides are TGTGCCACCAGCAGAGATAGGGACAGGGGAAAGGATGGATCCTACAATGAGCAGTTCTTC.

The chain combines TRBV6-6 with TRBJ1-5; possible D gene TRBD1, 5 bases. V lost 7 bases to trimming and J lost 4 bases, with 17 bases between them. In germline, CDR1 is MNHNY, CDR2 SVGAGI (reference sequence). The CDR3 loop spans 15 amino acids. The CDR3 region is CASTSGQYSNQPQHF. The CDR3 nucleotides are TGTGCCAGCACCTCAGGGCAGTATTCGAATCAGCCCCAGCATTTT.

To note about this clone: Other nucleotide sequences from this sample produce the same CDR3. V gene TRBV7-2 combines with J gene TRBJ2-7; D possibly corresponds to TRBD1 (5 bases). The CDR3 has 15 amino acids. Trimming cost V 1 base and J 1 base, with 11 bases left between them. Germline V gene sequence: CDR1 SGHTA, CDR2 FQGNSA. CDR3 region: CASSLVGAGSYEQYF. The CDR3 DNA reads as TGTGCCAGCAGCTTAGTAGGGGCAGGGTCCTACGAGCAGTACTTC. Together with reference TRBV7-2 and TRBJ2-7, the CDR3 gives the full variable domain: GAGVSQSPSNKVTEKGKDVELRCDPISGHTALYWYRQSLGQGLEFLIYFQGNSAPDKSGLPSDRFSAERTGGSVSTLTIQRTQQEDSAVYLCASSLVGAGSYEQYFGPGTRLTVT.

The chain couples TRBV5-1 to TRBJ2-1; TRBD2 matches at 9 bases. V shed 0 bases, J shed 9 bases, and the junction held 7 bases outside the gene matches. Germline CDR1 SGHRS, CDR2 YFSETQ. The CDR3 covers 15 residues. In nucleotides, the CDR3 is TGCGCCAGCAGCTTGGTAGCTAGCGGGATAGGTGAGCAGTTCTTC. Translation: CASSLVASGIGEQFF.

The chain has TRBV5-8 and TRBJ2-7; 8 bases agree with TRBD1. The CDR3 extends over 15 amino acids. V trimming: 5 bases; J trimming: 6 bases; junction bases outside the gene matches: 13. From germline, CDR1 is SGHTS and CDR2 YDEGEE. CDR3 loop: CASSQDRVGPSEQYF. The CDR3 DNA follows: TGTGCCAGCAGTCAGGACAGGGTCGGGCCCTCCGAGCAGTACTTC.

The chain joins TRBV10-3 to TRBJ2-7, with TRBD2 identical over 8 bases. V dropped 6 bases and J dropped 6; count of bases not matched to a gene: 10. The CDR3 consists of 14 residues. Per germline, CDR1 ENHRY and CDR2 SYGVKD. For the CDR3, the DNA is TGTGCCATCAGAGGCGACCGGGAGGGCCGCGAGCAGTACTTC. It yields the protein CAIRGDREGREQYF.

The chain recombines TRBV9 with TRBJ2-1; D is perhaps TRBD1 (6 bases). Germline V gives CDR1 SGDLS, CDR2 YYNGEE. This CDR3 is 17 amino acids long. V was shortened by 1 base and J by 4 bases, with 18 bases between the two germline ends. The CDR3 region is CASSVSGLRDTYNEQFF. As DNA, the CDR3 is TGTGCCAGCAGCGTATCTGGCCTCCGGGACACATACAATGAGCAGTTCTTC. Full variable domain (rest looked up from reference TRBV9 and TRBJ2-1): DSGVTQTPKHLITATGQRVTLRCSPRSGDLSVYWYQQSLDQGLQFLIQYYNGEERAKGNILERFSAQQFPDLHSELNLSSLELGDSALYFCASSVSGLRDTYNEQFFGPGTRLTVL.

As for this clone: The junction does not match germline at one end; this may be a read error. The gene calls are TRBV5-1 and TRBJ1-2, with TRBD1 matching 7 bases. Germline V gene lookup returns CDR1 SGHRS and CDR2 YFSETQ. CDR3 length: 13 residues. The CDR3 here is CASSWGDRAGAAF. In DNA, the CDR3 is TGCGCCAGCAGCTGGGGGGACAGAGCAGGAGCGGCCTTC. The variable domain in full, completed from reference TRBV5-1 and TRBJ1-2, reads KAGVTQTPRYLIKTRGQQVTLSCSPISGHRSVSWYQQTPGQGLQFLFEYFSETQRNKGNFPGRFSGRQFSNSRSEMNVSTLELGDSALYLCASSWGDRAGAAFGSGTRLTVV.

This clone was seen more than once but under ten times. The DNA of the CDR3 is TGTGCCACCAGCAGAGATGCAGGTATTAACTATGGCTACACCTTC. As protein: CATSRDAGINYGYTF. The chain uses TRBV15 and TRBJ1-2; D is ambiguous. The CDR3 loop spans 15 amino acids. Trimming pared 0 bases from V and 1 base from J, leaving 9 bases between. CDR1 is LNHNV and CDR2 is YYDKDF in the germline V gene (reference sequence). Full variable domain (rest looked up from reference TRBV15 and TRBJ1-2): DAMVIQNPRYQVTQFGKPVTLSCSQTLNHNVMYWYQQKSSQAPKLLFHYYDKDFNNEADTPDNFQSRRPNTSFCFLDIRSPGLGDTAMYLCATSRDAGINYGYTFGSGTRLTVV.

The chain combines TRBV5-1 with TRBJ1-1; D not resolved. CDR3 length: 14 residues. The V end lost 3 bases, the J end lost 2 bases, and 11 bases lay between the germline ends. Looked up from germline, CDR1 is SGHRS and CDR2 is YFSETQ. CDR3 sequence: CASSSGLLNTEAFF. CDR3 sequence (DNA): TGCGCCAGCAGCTCGGGTCTGTTAAACACTGAAGCTTTCTTT.

A word on this clone: Other DNA sequences in this sample translate to the same CDR3. The chain links TRBV27 to TRBJ2-1, with a weak D call TRBD1 (7 bases). The CDR3 is 17 residues long. The germline CDR1 and CDR2 sequences are MNHEY and SMNVEV (reference sequence). The V gene lost 6 bases and the J gene lost 0 bases, with 18 bases spanning the gap. CDR3 coding DNA: TGTGCCAGCAGCCCAGGGGGAGGCCCAAGCTCCTACAATGAGCAGTTCTTC. Its translation is CASSPGGGPSSYNEQFF.

V usage is TRBV7-9 and J usage is TRBJ2-1, with 8 positions matching TRBD2. The J segment lost 0 bases and the V segment lost 1 base, leaving 11 bases of the junction unmatched. The germline V gene encodes CDR1 SEHNR and CDR2 FQNEAQ (reference sequence). The CDR3 consists of 19 residues. The chain's CDR3 is CASSLGRRGASSSYNEQFF. The CDR3 DNA is TGTGCCAGCAGCTTAGGACGGCGGGGGGCCAGTAGCTCCTACAATGAGCAGTTCTTC.

CDR3 protein: CASSFSGGAVYGYTF. The CDR3 DNA sequence: TGCGCCAGCAGCTTCTCAGGAGGGGCGGTTTACGGCTACACCTTC. The chain couples TRBV5-1 to TRBJ1-2; D is perhaps TRBD1 (5 bases). CDR3 size: 15 residues. Trimming pared 2 bases from V and 8 bases from J, leaving 19 bases between. Germline V gene lookup returns CDR1 SGHRS and CDR2 YFSETQ.

The chain employs TRBV20-1 and TRBJ2-1; no reliable D call. With 5 bases removed from V and 8 bases from J, the gap between germline ends came to 10 bases. The germline V gene has CDR1 DFQATT and CDR2 SNEGSKA (reference sequence). The CDR3 length is 11 residues. CDR3 sequence: CSAGLVDEQFF. CDR3 coding DNA: TGCAGTGCTGGGCTTGTAGATGAGCAGTTCTTC.

The V and J genes are TRBV6-4 and TRBJ1-1; D is ambiguous. The CDR3 is 13 residues long. Trimming took 6 bases from V and 2 from J, leaving 10 bases between them. Germline CDR1 MRHNA, CDR2 SNTAGT. In DNA, the CDR3 is TGTGCCAGCAGCCTCCAGATAAACACTGAAGCTTTCTTT. Protein sequence: CASSLQINTEAFF.

There are a few counts of this clone. V is TRBV5-6 and J is TRBJ1-5; no clear D. V was trimmed by 2 bases and J by 7 bases, leaving 7 bases between them. The germline V gene has CDR1 SGHDT and CDR2 YYEEEE. The CDR3 sequence is 12 residues long. CDR3 amino acids: CASSLAGQPQHF. CDR3 bases: TGTGCCAGCAGCTTAGCGGGGCAGCCCCAGCATTTT.

The chain has TRBV29-1 and TRBJ2-7; D gene uncertain. The CDR3 is made up of 15 amino acids. The germline gives CDR1 SQVTM, CDR2 ANQGSEA. The germline V and J ends were trimmed by 3 bases and 4 bases, with 19 bases remaining between them. As DNA, the CDR3 is TGCAGCGTTGATCGTCGGCAAGGAGACCGATACGAGCAGTACTTC. Translated: CSVDRRQGDRYEQYF.

This clone was seen more than once but under ten times. The V gene is TRBV10-3, the J gene TRBJ1-1, with D perhaps TRBD1 (6 bases). V shed 0 bases and J shed 5 bases, with 13 bases lying between them. This CDR3 contains 15 residues. Germline CDR1 ENHRY, CDR2 SYGVKD. The CDR3: CAISESGAQGTEAFF. The CDR3 DNA reads as TGTGCCATCAGTGAGTCGGGGGCGCAGGGGACTGAAGCTTTCTTT.

The rearrangement joins TRBV23-1 to TRBJ1-4; 9 bases map to TRBD1. TRBV23-1 is known as an ORF, though its function is uncertain. This CDR3 comprises 18 residues. The V segment lost 7 bases and the J segment 8 bases; nucleotides outside the gene matches: 20. In DNA, the CDR3 is TGCGCCAGCACCGGCGGGACAGGGATCGGCCCATTGTGGGAAAAACTGTTTTTT. It encodes CASTGGTGIGPLWEKLFF.

V gene TRBV6-4 combines with J gene TRBJ1-4, with TRBD1 matching over 9 bases. The CDR3 totals 15 residues. Germline CDR1 is MRHNA and CDR2 is SNTAGT. The junction had 5 bases not matched to a gene; V was cut back by 2 bases and J by 7 bases. CDR3 region: CASSDGDRVGEKLFF. The CDR3 bases are TGTGCCAGCAGTGACGGGGACAGGGTGGGTGAAAAACTGTTTTTT.

The CDR3: CASSSGGGMGEQYF. CDR3 nucleotides: TGCGCCAGCAGCTCTGGCGGGGGGATGGGCGAGCAGTACTTC. V is TRBV5-1 and J is TRBJ2-7, with 8 bases fitting TRBD2. Germline trimming cut 3 bases from V and 6 bases from J; bases unmatched to any gene: 8. Germline V gene sequence: CDR1 SGHRS, CDR2 YFSETQ. This CDR3 spans 14 amino acids.